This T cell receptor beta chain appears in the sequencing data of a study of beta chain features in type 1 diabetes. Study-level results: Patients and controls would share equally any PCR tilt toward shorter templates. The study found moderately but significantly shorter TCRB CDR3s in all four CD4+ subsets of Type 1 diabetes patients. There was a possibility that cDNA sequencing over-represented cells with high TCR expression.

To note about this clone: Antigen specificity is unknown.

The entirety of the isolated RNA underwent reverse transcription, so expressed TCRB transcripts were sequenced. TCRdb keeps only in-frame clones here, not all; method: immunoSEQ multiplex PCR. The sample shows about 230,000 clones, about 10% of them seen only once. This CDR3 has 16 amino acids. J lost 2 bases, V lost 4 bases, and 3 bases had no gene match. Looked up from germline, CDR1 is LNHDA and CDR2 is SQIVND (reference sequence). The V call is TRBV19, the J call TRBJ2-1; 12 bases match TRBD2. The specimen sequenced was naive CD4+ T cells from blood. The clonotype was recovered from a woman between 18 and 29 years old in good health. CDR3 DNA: TGTGCCAGTAGTAGGTCTAGCGGGAGGGCCTACAATGAGCAGTTCTTC. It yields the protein CASSRSSGRAYNEQFF.